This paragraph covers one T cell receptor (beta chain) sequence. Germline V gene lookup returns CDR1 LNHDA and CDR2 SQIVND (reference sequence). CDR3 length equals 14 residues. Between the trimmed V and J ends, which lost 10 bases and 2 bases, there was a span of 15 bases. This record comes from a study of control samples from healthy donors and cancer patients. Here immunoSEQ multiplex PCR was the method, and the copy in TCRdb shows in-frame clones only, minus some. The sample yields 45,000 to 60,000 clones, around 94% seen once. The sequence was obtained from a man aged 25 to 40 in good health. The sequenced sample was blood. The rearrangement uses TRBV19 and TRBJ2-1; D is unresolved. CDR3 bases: TGTGCCACCCAGGCTGTTAACCCCTACAATGAGCAGTTCTTC. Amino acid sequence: CATQAVNPYNEQFF.